The 18 T cell receptor beta chains below come from one sample, sequenced in a study of early T cells in non-severe SARS-CoV-2 infection. TCRdb re-analysed the 5' RACE reads in MiXCR, keeping a single row per CDR3 protein. The profile covers 70,000 or so distinct CDR3 sequences, with 10% appearing a single time and around 7.3% taken by the ten largest. Here the sequenced sample was whole blood, taken at baseline. The receptors stem from an adult who was a healthcare worker with PCR-confirmed SARS-CoV-2 infection or an uninfected control (not recorded which).

The V and J genes are TRBV7-8 and TRBJ2-3; D not resolved. This CDR3 spans 14 amino acids. V was cut by 1 base and J by 6 bases, with 11 bases left in between. In germline, CDR1 is SGHVS, CDR2 FQNEAQ. Here the CDR3 reads CASSLVLISDTQYF. CDR3 nucleotides: TGTGCCAGCAGCTTAGTTCTGATATCGGATACGCAGTATTTT.

This chain links TRBV5-1 with TRBJ2-3, with 7 positions matching TRBD2. Germline CDR1 is SGHRS and CDR2 is YFSETQ. Unmatched junction bases numbered 4, after V lost 2 bases and J lost 1 base. This CDR3 spans 15 amino acids. For the CDR3, the DNA is TGCGCCAGCAGCTTAGCGGGGCCCCGCACAGATACGCAGTATTTT. Translation: CASSLAGPRTDTQYF.

The chain is built from TRBV6-1 and TRBJ2-1; no firm D call. The CDR3 is made up of 21 amino acids. The germline V and J ends were trimmed by 0 bases and 0 bases, with 24 bases remaining between them. Per germline, CDR1 MNHNS and CDR2 SASEGT. This chain's CDR3 is CASSEAVSHGRPSSSYNEQFF. CDR3 sequence (DNA): TGTGCCAGCAGTGAAGCAGTAAGTCATGGCAGACCCTCAAGCTCCTACAATGAGCAGTTCTTC.

The chain uses TRBV5-1 and TRBJ2-5; D not certain. Trimming removed 0 bases at V and 4 bases at J, with 7 bases between. Germline-derived CDR1 and CDR2 are SGHRS and YFSETQ. CDR3 length: 13 residues. The CDR3 region is CASSLAGAETQYF. In DNA form, the CDR3 reads TGCGCCAGCAGCTTGGCAGGAGCAGAGACCCAGTACTTC.

V gene TRBV20-1 combines with J gene TRBJ2-5; a possible D gene is TRBD2 (6 bases). The CDR3 is 13 residues long. Germline CDR1 is DFQATT and CDR2 is SNEGSKA (reference sequence). Trimming removed 5 bases at V and 0 bases at J, with 10 bases between. DNA of the CDR3: TGCAGTGCTCAACTAGCCGACCAAGAGACCCAGTACTTC. It yields the protein CSAQLADQETQYF.

The table lists this clonotype with a few counts. The chain uses TRBV6-1 and TRBJ2-2, with 9 positions matching TRBD1. Germline values: CDR1 MNHNS, CDR2 SASEGT. The V and J ends lost 5 bases and 5 bases, in that order; junction bases with no gene match: 6. There are 15 residues in the CDR3. The CDR3 region is CASSTTGGETGELFF. CDR3 DNA sequence: TGTGCCAGCAGTACAACAGGGGGCGAGACCGGGGAGCTGTTTTTT.

V and J are TRBV7-2 and TRBJ2-1; 8 nucleotides agree with TRBD2. Germline V gene sequence: CDR1 SGHTA, CDR2 FQGNSA. The V segment lost 1 base and the J segment 8 bases; nucleotides outside the gene matches: 4. The CDR3 covers 14 residues. This CDR3 is CASSLDGGADEQFF. The CDR3 DNA sequence: TGTGCCAGCAGCTTAGACGGGGGGGCCGATGAGCAGTTCTTC.

Only a few counts were recorded for this clonotype. The chain combines TRBV6-1 with TRBJ1-2; D unresolved. The CDR3 consists of 14 residues. V shed 3 bases and J shed 3 bases, with 11 bases lying between them. Germline-derived CDR1 and CDR2 are MNHNS and SASEGT. In DNA, the CDR3 is TGTGCCAGCAGTGAGGCCGGGAGATACTATGGCTACACCTTC. Protein sequence: CASSEAGRYYGYTF.

The chain combines TRBV25-1 with TRBJ2-3; 10 bases align to TRBD1. With V trimmed by 5 bases and J by 4 bases, 3 bases remained unmatched. This CDR3 contains 14 residues. Germline CDR1 and CDR2: MGHDK and SYGVNS. The CDR3 spells CASSNGQGADTQYF. The DNA for the CDR3 is TGTGCCAGCAGTAACGGACAGGGGGCAGATACGCAGTATTTT.

This chain connects TRBV6-5 to TRBJ1-5; D remains ambiguous. This CDR3 spans 13 amino acids. Deletions cut 2 bases from V and 4 bases from J, with 6 bases between. Germline lookup yields CDR1 MNHEY and CDR2 SVGAGI. The CDR3 DNA reads TGTGCCAGCAGTTACGGCCAAAATCAGCCCCAGCATTTT. Protein: CASSYGQNQPQHF.

A few counts support this clonotype. J is TRBJ2-7 and V is TRBV11-2; no clear D gene. Germline V lookup: CDR1 SGHAT, CDR2 FQNNGV. The CDR3 contains 11 residues. Trimming took 4 bases from V and 6 from J, leaving 7 bases between them. CDR3 in amino acids: CASSSRSEQYF. CDR3 DNA: TGTGCCAGCAGCTCCCGCTCCGAGCAGTACTTC.

The chain links TRBV24-1 to TRBJ2-5; the match to TRBD1 covers 7 bases. J gave up 4 bases and V 3 bases, and 7 bases lay outside the gene matches. This CDR3 is built from 15 residues. Germline CDR1 is KGHDR and CDR2 is SFDVKD. In nucleotides, the CDR3 is TGTGCCACCAGTGATCCCGGACAGGCGCCAGAGACCCAGTACTTC. Translating gives CATSDPGQAPETQYF.

This clonotype was counted ten times or more. The rearrangement uses TRBV20-1 and TRBJ1-1; weak D call: TRBD1 (5 bases). This CDR3 comprises 13 residues. Looked up from germline, CDR1 is DFQATT and CDR2 is SNEGSKA (reference sequence). The V and J ends lost 1 base and 6 bases respectively, with 12 bases between them. Here the CDR3 reads CSARVGARSEAFF. In nucleotides, the CDR3 is TGCAGTGCTAGAGTAGGGGCCCGCTCTGAAGCTTTCTTT.

The chain is built from TRBV20-1 and TRBJ2-3; D may be TRBD1 (6 bases). The CDR3 has 17 amino acids. V was clipped by 3 bases and J by 3 bases, with 22 bases between them. Germline CDR1 reads DFQATT; CDR2 reads SNEGSKA (reference sequence). This CDR3 reads CSARAPGRGIRTDTQYF. CDR3 nucleotide sequence: TGCAGTGCTAGGGCCCCGGGCAGGGGAATTAGAACAGATACGCAGTATTTT.

This clonotype has ten or more counts. The V call is TRBV12-3 or TRBV12-4, the J call TRBJ1-6; D gene unclear. Trimming cost V 4 bases and J 14 bases, with 9 bases left between them. The CDR3 covers 11 residues. The CDR3 DNA is TGTGCCAGCAGTTCCGATACAACCCTCCACTTT. This translates into CASSSDTTLHF.

The V call is TRBV29-1, the J call TRBJ1-1; D not certain. From germline, CDR1 is SQVTM and CDR2 ANQGSEA. Trimming removed 5 bases from V and 0 bases from J, with 7 bases in between. There are 12 residues in the CDR3. The CDR3 here is CSVSNMNTEAFF. The CDR3 DNA is TGCAGCGTTTCGAATATGAACACTGAAGCTTTCTTT.

V usage is TRBV7-2 and J usage is TRBJ2-3, with no clear D. The V and J ends lost 1 base and 6 bases respectively, with 5 bases between them. This CDR3 region has 12 residues. CDR1 and CDR2 from the germline V gene are SGHTA and FQGNSA. In DNA form, the CDR3 reads TGTGCCAGCAGCTTAGTTGGGGATACGCAGTATTTT. This sequence encodes CASSLVGDTQYF.

The rearrangement uses TRBV21-1 and TRBJ1-4; the tabulated D call, TRBD1, remains unverified against the DNA. TRBV21-1 is classified as a pseudogene. The CDR3 covers 17 residues. CDR3 region: CASSKPGRAATNEKLFF. For the CDR3, the DNA is TGTGCCAGCAGCAAACCGGGACGGGCTGCAACTAATGAAAAACTGTTTTTT.